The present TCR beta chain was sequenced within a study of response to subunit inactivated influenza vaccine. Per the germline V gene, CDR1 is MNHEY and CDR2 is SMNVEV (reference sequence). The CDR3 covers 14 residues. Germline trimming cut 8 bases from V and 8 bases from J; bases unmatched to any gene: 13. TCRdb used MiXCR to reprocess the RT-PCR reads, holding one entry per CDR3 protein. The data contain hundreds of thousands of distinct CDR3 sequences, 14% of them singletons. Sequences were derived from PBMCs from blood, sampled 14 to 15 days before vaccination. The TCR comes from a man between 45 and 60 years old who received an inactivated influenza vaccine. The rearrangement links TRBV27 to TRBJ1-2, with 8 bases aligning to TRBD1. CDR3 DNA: TGTGCCAGCTCCCGACAGGGGAGAACAAGGGGCTACACCTTC. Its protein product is CASSRQGRTRGYTF.